Sequencing of this T cell receptor (beta chain) was carried out in a study of siplizumab effects on memory and regulatory T cells. With respect to this clone: Its cognate antigen is unknown.

Overall study findings and caveats: Mapping to unstimulated subsets was achieved for only a minor fraction of alloreactive clones. The authors did not confirm suppressive function in proliferating Tregs from siplizumab cultures. Siplizumab brought about a significant reduction in alloreactive sequences traceable to unstimulated CD4+ memory cells.

The germline V gene encodes CDR1 MDHEN and CDR2 SYDVKM. This CDR3 contains 19 residues. The V and J ends lost 3 bases and 2 bases, in that order; junction bases with no gene match: 15. The assay was immunoSEQ multiplex PCR, and TCRdb's table has in-frame clones only and misses some. The sample carries 85,000 or so clones, approximately 95% recorded once. Material: CD8+ T cells sorted from blood. J is TRBJ2-2 and V is TRBV28, with 7 bases identical to TRBD2. The clonotype was recovered from a human donor in good health. As DNA, the CDR3 is TGTGCCAGCAGTTTTGGGGACCTGGGACTAAGCCCCAACACCGGGGAGCTGTTTTTT. Its protein product is CASSFGDLGLSPNTGELFF.